The rows below give T cell receptor beta chains drawn from one sample of a study of blood T cells in healthy people across ages. TCRdb called the 5' RACE reads again in MiXCR, with one record for every CDR3 protein. In the table there are about 1,400,000 distinct CDR3 sequences, around 39% of which are singletons. The sample taken for sequencing was blood. The receptors were sampled from a woman younger than 30 in good health. Both conserved end residues are part of each CDR3. The D gene is left open where the match is weak. The size of a clone is reported for some rows only, either as once, few or many, or as a class for expanded clones.

len,v_gene,j_gene,abundance,d_gene,CDR3nt,CDR3aa
15,TRBV10-3,TRBJ2-1,few,-,TGTGCCATCAGTGAGTCGGTGGGAGTCTACAATGAGCAGTTCTTC,CAISESVGVYNEQFF
17,TRBV20-1,TRBJ2-1,few,TRBD2,TGCAGTGCCACCGGGGTAGCGGGAGGAAACTCCTACAATGAGCAGTTCTTC,CSATGVAGGNSYNEQFF
14,TRBV21-1,TRBJ1-2,-,-,TGTGCCAGCAGCAAAGGGGGTAGGATCTATGGCTACACCTTC,CASSKGGRIYGYTF
16,TRBV28,TRBJ1-1,few,TRBD1,TGTGCCAGTAGTCTAATCCCGACAGGGTCGAACACTGAAGCTTTCTTT,CASSLIPTGSNTEAFF
12,TRBV5-1,TRBJ2-5,many,-,TGCGCCAGCAGCTTGGAGGAGGAGACCCAGTACTTC,CASSLEEETQYF
15,TRBV6-2/TRBV6-3,TRBJ2-1,few,TRBD2,TGTGCCAGCAGTTACTCCGCGGGGGGGCGAAATGAGCAGTTCTTC,CASSYSAGGRNEQFF
15,TRBV28,TRBJ2-7,-,-,TGTGCCAGCAGTCCCAGAGGCAAACCCTCCTACGAGCAGTACTTC,CASSPRGKPSYEQYF
12,TRBV7-9,TRBJ2-5,once,TRBD1,TGTGCCAGCAGCTTACTCTCCAGGGGGCAGTACTTC,CASSLLSRGQYF
14,TRBV12-5,TRBJ2-1,few,TRBD1,TGTGCTAGTGGTACCAGGGGGAGAGAGGCTGAGCAGTTCTTC,CASGTRGREAEQFF
16,TRBV12-3/TRBV12-4,TRBJ2-5,few,-,TGTGCCAGCAGCCCCTCGGGTGGGCGACTCCAAGAGACCCAGTACTTC,CASSPSGGRLQETQYF
13,TRBV6-5,TRBJ1-1,-,-,TGTGCCAGCAGAAGGCAACTAGGGACTGAAGCTTTCTTT,CASRRQLGTEAFF
12,TRBV7-2,TRBJ1-2,many,-,TGTGCCAGCAGAGAACAACAGGGAAGCTACACCTTC,CASREQQGSYTF
17,TRBV5-1,TRBJ1-6,-,-,TGCGCCAGCAGCCCCCCAGGGCCCTACTCCTATAATTCACTCCTCCACTTT,CASSPPGPYSYNSLLHF
17,TRBV12-3/TRBV12-4,TRBJ2-2,-,TRBD2,TGTGCCAGCAGTTTAGCAGGTAGCGGGAGGGTCCACGGGGAGCTGTTTTTT,CASSLAGSGRVHGELFF
15,TRBV20-1,TRBJ1-4,few,-,TGCAGTGCTAGTAACGGCAGGGCCGGAGGTGAAAAACTGTTTTTT,CSASNGRAGGEKLFF
15,TRBV4-2,TRBJ1-4,-,-,TGTGCCAGCAGCCAAGATCACGGGGCGCGGGAAAAACTGTTTTTT,CASSQDHGAREKLFF
15,TRBV5-1,TRBJ1-5,-,-,TGCGCCAGCAGCTTGTATGGGGGCAACAATCAGCCCCAGCATTTT,CASSLYGGNNQPQHF
16,TRBV3-1,TRBJ1-1,once,-,TGTGCCAGCAGGAACTACTTAGGGGCGCCGGGCACTGAAGCTTTCTTT,CASRNYLGAPGTEAFF
15,TRBV29-1,TRBJ1-2,few,-,TGCAGCGTCGACCAAGTACAGGGCCTGGACTATGGCTACACCTTC,CSVDQVQGLDYGYTF
14,TRBV20-1,TRBJ2-5,-,-,TGCAGTCCCAGGCGGGGGCTGGGGCAAGAGACCCAGTACTTC,CSPRRGLGQETQYF
12,TRBV12-3/TRBV12-4,TRBJ2-5,-,-,TGTGCCAGCAGTTTATGGCGGGGTGCGCAGTACTTC,CASSLWRGAQYF
15,TRBV29-1,TRBJ2-7,-,-,TGCAGCGTCCCTAGCGGACAGTGGCCCTCCTACGAGCAGTACTTC,CSVPSGQWPSYEQYF
15,TRBV27,TRBJ1-2,few,TRBD1,TGTGCCACATCCCGGGACAGGGTCCTCAACTATGGCTACACCTTC,CATSRDRVLNYGYTF
15,TRBV21-1,TRBJ2-7,-,-,TGTGCCAGCAGCAAAGAGACAGGGCCTCTCTACGAGCAGTACTTC,CASSKETGPLYEQYF
15,TRBV7-2,TRBJ2-5,-,TRBD1,TGTGCCAGCAGCTTAATTCCCGACAGGGGTGAGACCCAGTACTTC,CASSLIPDRGETQYF
13,TRBV13,TRBJ2-2,once,-,TGTGCCAGCAGCGACAGATACACCGGGGAGCTGTTTTTT,CASSDRYTGELFF
14,TRBV12-3/TRBV12-4,TRBJ2-1,-,-,TGTGCCAGCACATCGGGGGCCCGTAACAATGAGCAGTTCTTC,CASTSGARNNEQFF
14,TRBV14,TRBJ2-7,-,TRBD2,TGTGCCAGCAGCCACGGGCTAGCGGGTTACGAGCAGTACTTC,CASSHGLAGYEQYF
19,TRBV5-1,TRBJ2-7,-,TRBD2,TGCGCCAGCACCCACGATACTAGCGGGGGGAACACCGCCCTCTACGAGCAGTACTTC,CASTHDTSGGNTALYEQYF
14,TRBV19,TRBJ1-1,-,TRBD1,TGTGCCAGTAATTTTCGACAGGGAGCCACTGAAGCTTTCTTT,CASNFRQGATEAFF
13,TRBV6-5,TRBJ2-7,-,TRBD2,TGTGCCAGCGGGACTAGCGGGAGCTACGAGCAGTACTTC,CASGTSGSYEQYF
16,TRBV15,TRBJ1-6,-,-,TGTGCCACCAGCAGCGGAGAGAGCTCCTATAATTCACCCCTCCACTTT,CATSSGESSYNSPLHF